The clone carrying this T cell receptor beta chain was seen repeatedly, ten times or more. The sample originates from a study of early T cells in non-severe SARS-CoV-2 infection. Study-wide background: Chains were not paired, and sequencing was done on bulk RNA from unsorted whole blood.

Individual cDNA molecules each received unique molecular identifiers attached to them. TCRdb re-called the 5' RACE reads with MiXCR, one entry per CDR3 protein. The data hold tens of thousands of distinct CDR3 sequences, with over 8% observed a single time. Unmatched junction bases numbered 1, after V lost 0 bases and J lost 4 bases. Looked up from germline, CDR1 is MNHEY and CDR2 is SVGEGT. The CDR3 has 14 residues. Sequencing used whole blood. The sequence was obtained from an adult who was a healthcare worker with PCR-confirmed SARS-CoV-2 infection or an uninfected control (not recorded which). The chain joins TRBV6-2 or TRBV6-3 to TRBJ2-5; 8 positions agree with TRBD2. The CDR3 loop is CASSYSGLGETQYF. The CDR3 region has the DNA TGTGCCAGCAGTTACTCGGGACTAGGAGAGACCCAGTACTTC.